The 13 T cell receptor beta chains reported below all come from one sample, sequenced in a study of CD8+ T cells in alopecia areata. Investigators isolated RNA and reverse transcribed it into cDNA to act as the sequencing template. Clones were read by immunoSEQ multiplex PCR, and TCRdb kept only the in-frame ones, dropping some. This table has some 170,000 clones, over 55% appearing once. The specimen comprised CD4+ T cells sorted from blood, sampled at week 0. The source is a human donor with alopecia areata.

The chain recombines TRBV29-1 with TRBJ1-4; unclear D gene. The germline V and J ends were trimmed by 3 bases and 7 bases, with 12 bases remaining between them. The CDR3 has 13 amino acids. CDR1 is SQVTM and CDR2 is ANQGSEA in the germline V gene. As DNA, the CDR3 is TGCAGCGTTGAGTCGGGGTATGGTGAAAAACTGTTTTTT. This gives the protein CSVESGYGEKLFF.

The chain is built from TRBV7-3 and TRBJ1-6; no firm D call. Trimming pared 5 bases from V and 7 bases from J, leaving 12 bases between. CDR1 is SGHTA, CDR2 FQGTGA, per germline. The CDR3 extends over 14 amino acids. The CDR3 is CASSHGSPNSPLHF. DNA of the CDR3: TGTGCCAGCAGCCACGGGAGCCCCAATTCACCCCTCCACTTT.

The V call is TRBV9, the J call TRBJ1-5; D unclear. The V gene's germline CDR1 is SGDLS and CDR2 YYNGEE. V was trimmed by 7 bases and J by 2 bases, leaving 13 bases between them. This CDR3 has 14 amino acids. Here the CDR3 reads CASGSGWGNQPQHF. In DNA form, the CDR3 reads TGTGCCAGCGGATCAGGTTGGGGCAATCAGCCCCAGCATTTT. Drawing the rest from reference TRBV9 and TRBJ1-5, the complete variable domain is DSGVTQTPKHLITATGQRVTLRCSPRSGDLSVYWYQQSLDQGLQFLIQYYNGEERAKGNILERFSAQQFPDLHSELNLSSLELGDSALYFCASGSGWGNQPQHFGDGTRLSIL.

The CDR3 nucleotides read TGCAGCGCTGGCCCGGGACTAAGCACAGATACGCAGTATTTT. The encoded protein is CSAGPGLSTDTQYF. The chain couples TRBV29-1 to TRBJ2-3; 7 nucleotides match TRBD2. The CDR3 consists of 14 residues. Germline V lookup: CDR1 SQVTM, CDR2 ANQGSEA. With V trimmed by 7 bases and J by 0 bases, 7 bases remained unmatched.

This clone has a handful of counts. V usage is TRBV10-3 and J usage is TRBJ2-3, with D perhaps matching TRBD1 (7 bases). Germline assignment: CDR1 ENHRY and CDR2 SYGVKD. The CDR3 runs 12 residues. Trimming left V 9 bases short and J 6 bases short, with 13 bases between. The CDR3, as DNA: TGTGCCATTCGGCGGGACAGTGATACGCAGTATTTT. This gives the protein CAIRRDSDTQYF.

As to this clone: Relative to the germline gene, one junction end is altered; a read error may explain this. The chain recombines TRBV5-4 with TRBJ1-1, with 11 nucleotides matching TRBD1. From germline, CDR1 is SGHNT and CDR2 YYREEE (reference sequence). CDR3 size: 14 residues. The CDR3: CASSPGQGADLPLF. For the CDR3, the DNA is TGTGCCAGCAGCCCTGGACAGGGGGCTGATTTGCCGTTATTT. Full variable domain (outside the CDR3, taken from reference TRBV5-4 and TRBJ1-1): ETGVTQSPTHLIKTRGQQVTLRCSSQSGHNTVSWYQQALGQGPQFIFQYYREEENGRGNFPPRFSGLQFPNYSSELNVNALELDDSALYLCASSPGQGADLPLFGQGTRLTVV.

With respect to this clone: This sample also contains other DNA sequences that code for the same CDR3. The V call is TRBV30, the J call TRBJ1-1; the D gene is possibly TRBD1 (5 bases). This CDR3 spans 13 amino acids. V was clipped by 0 bases and J by 3 bases, with 8 bases between them. Per germline, CDR1 GTSNPN and CDR2 SVGIG (reference sequence). The CDR3 sequence: CAWSVRGDTEAFF. The CDR3 nucleotides are TGTGCCTGGAGTGTCCGAGGGGACACTGAAGCTTTCTTT.

This clone was seen a handful of times. The chain recombines TRBV9 with TRBJ2-1, with 10 bases matching TRBD2. The CDR3 sequence is 14 residues long. V lost 9 bases, J lost 2 bases, and 5 bases stayed unmatched. Germline V gene sequence: CDR1 SGDLS, CDR2 YYNGEE. CDR3 protein: CATDTSGAYNEQFF. The CDR3 region has the DNA TGTGCCACCGATACTAGCGGGGCCTACAATGAGCAGTTCTTC.

The chain is built from TRBV6-5 and TRBJ2-7, with D tentatively TRBD1 (6 bases). The V end was cut by 5 bases, the J end by 1 base, with 12 bases between. Germline V CDR1 and CDR2: MNHEY, SVGAGI. The CDR3 is 14 amino acids. The CDR3 DNA reads as TGTGCCAGCAGTCTCGACAGGTATTCCTACGAGCAGTACTTC. Translating gives CASSLDRYSYEQYF.

The chain carries TRBV14 and TRBJ1-6; 8 positions agree with TRBD1. The CDR3 is 15 residues long. With V trimmed by 5 bases and J by 8 bases, 8 bases remained unmatched. Germline CDR1 SGHDN, CDR2 FVKESK. CDR3 in DNA: TGTGCCAGCAGCTATACGGGACAGGCCTATTCACCCCTCCACTTT. It specifies CASSYTGQAYSPLHF.

The chain has TRBV29-1 and TRBJ1-2; D gene ambiguous. The germline V gene has CDR1 SQVTM and CDR2 ANQGSEA. Trimming took off 4 bases at V and 2 bases at J, with 8 bases between the two ends. CDR3 length: 12 amino acids. The CDR3 sequence: CSVGMTNYGYTF. The CDR3 DNA follows: TGCAGCGTTGGGATGACAAACTATGGCTACACCTTC.

The rearrangement uses TRBV4-3 and TRBJ2-7, with unresolved D. CDR3 length: 13 residues. V was clipped by 2 bases and J by 5 bases, with 10 bases between them. Germline CDR1 is LGHNA and CDR2 is YSLEER. For the CDR3, the DNA is TGCGCCAGCAGCCAACAGGCCTCTCACGAGCAGTACTTC. Residues: CASSQQASHEQYF.

V and J are TRBV5-1 and TRBJ1-5, with 8 bases that match TRBD1. Germline trimming cut 5 bases from V and 4 bases from J; bases unmatched to any gene: 5. CDR3 length: 14 residues. Germline V gene lookup returns CDR1 SGHRS and CDR2 YFSETQ. The CDR3 sequence: CASRGTGPNQPQHF. As DNA, the CDR3 is TGCGCCAGCAGAGGGACAGGACCAAATCAGCCCCAGCATTTT.